Below, one T cell receptor beta chain is given with its context. Its antigen is still unknown. Alongside a J-beta primer mix, a sample-barcoded 5' primer served in a second PCR lasting roughly 6 to 11 cycles. Each sample yielded at least 3 million CDR3-containing paired-end reads. MiXCR was run by TCRdb on the 5' RACE reads, yielding one entry per CDR3 protein. The sample holds 890,000 or so distinct CDR3 sequences; around 62% are singletons and the top ten take around a quarter. Caucasian, healthy and from Russia, the donors were aged between 6 and 90. The germline V gene has CDR1 SGHAT and CDR2 FQNNGV. Trimming pared 0 bases from V and 4 bases from J, leaving 9 bases between. The CDR3 has 14 residues. This entry is derived from a study of blood T cells in healthy people across ages. Turning to the study itself: About one barcoded TCR beta cDNA was captured per two T cells.

Study outcomes and limitations: Diversity estimated from one million T cells was considered an underestimate.

Material: blood. The clonotype originates from a man aged 30-40 years in good health. V and J are TRBV11-2 and TRBJ1-2; D possibly corresponds to TRBD1 (5 bases). CDR3 loop: CASSLDRATYGYTF. The DNA of the CDR3 is TGTGCCAGCAGCTTAGACAGGGCTACCTATGGCTACACCTTC.